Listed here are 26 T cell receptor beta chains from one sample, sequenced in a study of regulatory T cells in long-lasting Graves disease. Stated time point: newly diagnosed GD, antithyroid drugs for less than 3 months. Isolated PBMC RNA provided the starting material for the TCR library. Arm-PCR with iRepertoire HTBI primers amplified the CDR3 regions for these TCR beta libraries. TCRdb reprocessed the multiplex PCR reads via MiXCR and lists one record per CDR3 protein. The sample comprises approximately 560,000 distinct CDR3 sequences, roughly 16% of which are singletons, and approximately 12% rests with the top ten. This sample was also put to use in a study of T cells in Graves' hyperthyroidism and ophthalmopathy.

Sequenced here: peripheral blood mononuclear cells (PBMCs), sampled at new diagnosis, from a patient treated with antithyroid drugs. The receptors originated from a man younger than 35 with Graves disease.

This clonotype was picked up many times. Here the CDR3 reads CSARGASGLLETQYF. The CDR3 coding sequence is TGCAGTGCTAGGGGGGCTAGCGGGTTACTAGAGACCCAGTACTTC. The chain has TRBV20-1 and TRBJ2-5, with TRBD2 identical over 8 bases. The germline gives CDR1 DFQATT, CDR2 SNEGSKA (reference sequence). CDR3 length: 15 residues. With 3 bases clipped from V and 4 bases from J, the junction kept 10 bases outside the gene matches.

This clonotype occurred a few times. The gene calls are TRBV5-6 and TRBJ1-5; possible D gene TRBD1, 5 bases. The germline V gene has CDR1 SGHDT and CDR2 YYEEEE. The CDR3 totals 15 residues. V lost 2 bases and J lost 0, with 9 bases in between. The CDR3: CASSLGHFSNQPQHF. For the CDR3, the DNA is TGTGCCAGCAGCTTAGGACACTTTAGCAATCAGCCCCAGCATTTT.

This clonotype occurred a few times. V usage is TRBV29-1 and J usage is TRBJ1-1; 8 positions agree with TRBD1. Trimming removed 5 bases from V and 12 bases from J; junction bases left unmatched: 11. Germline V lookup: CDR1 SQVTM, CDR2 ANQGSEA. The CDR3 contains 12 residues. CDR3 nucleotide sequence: TGCAGCGTTTTCCACACAGGGGGAGAAACTTTCTTT. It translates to CSVFHTGGETFF.

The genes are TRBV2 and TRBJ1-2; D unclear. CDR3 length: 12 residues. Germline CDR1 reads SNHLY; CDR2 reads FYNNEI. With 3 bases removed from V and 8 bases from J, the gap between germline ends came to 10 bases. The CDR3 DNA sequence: TGTGCCAGCAGTGATTTTGGAGTAGGCTACACCTTC. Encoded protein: CASSDFGVGYTF. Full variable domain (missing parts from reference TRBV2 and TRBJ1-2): EPEVTQTPSHQVTQMGQEVILRCVPISNHLYFYWYRQILGQKVEFLVSFYNNEISEKSEIFDDQFSVERPDGSNFTLKIRSTKLEDSAMYFCASSDFGVGYTFGSGTRLTVV.

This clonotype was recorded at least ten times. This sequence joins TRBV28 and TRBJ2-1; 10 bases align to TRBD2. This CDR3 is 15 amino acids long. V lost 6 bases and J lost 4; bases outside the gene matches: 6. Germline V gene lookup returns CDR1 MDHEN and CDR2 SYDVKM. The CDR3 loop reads CASRPAGGPYNEQFF. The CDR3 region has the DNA TGTGCCAGCAGGCCAGCGGGAGGGCCGTACAATGAGCAGTTCTTC.

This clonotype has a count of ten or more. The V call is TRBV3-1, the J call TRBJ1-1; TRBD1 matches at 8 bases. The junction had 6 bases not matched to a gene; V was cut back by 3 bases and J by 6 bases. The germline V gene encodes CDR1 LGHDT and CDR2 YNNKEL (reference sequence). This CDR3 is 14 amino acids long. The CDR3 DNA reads TGTGCCAGCAGCCAGGAAACAGGGGGTGCTGAAGCTTTCTTT. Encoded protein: CASSQETGGAEAFF.

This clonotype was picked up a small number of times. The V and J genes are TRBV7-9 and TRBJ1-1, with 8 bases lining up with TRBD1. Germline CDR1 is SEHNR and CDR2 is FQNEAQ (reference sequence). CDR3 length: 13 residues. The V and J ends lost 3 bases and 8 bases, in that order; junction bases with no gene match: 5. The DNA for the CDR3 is TGTGCCAGCAGCTTTACGGACAGGGAGGAAGCTTTCTTT. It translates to CASSFTDREEAFF.

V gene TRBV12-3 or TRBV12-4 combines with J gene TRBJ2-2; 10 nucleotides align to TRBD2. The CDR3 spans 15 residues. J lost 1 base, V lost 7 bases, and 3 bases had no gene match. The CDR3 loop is CASTRTSGNTGELFF. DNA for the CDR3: TGTGCCAGCACCCGGACTAGCGGGAACACCGGGGAGCTGTTTTTT.

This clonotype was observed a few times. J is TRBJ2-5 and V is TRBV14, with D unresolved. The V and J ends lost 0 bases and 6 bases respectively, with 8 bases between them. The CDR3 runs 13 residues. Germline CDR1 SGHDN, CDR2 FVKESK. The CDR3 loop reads CASSQDRMQTQYF. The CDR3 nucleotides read TGTGCCAGCAGCCAAGACAGGATGCAGACCCAGTACTTC.

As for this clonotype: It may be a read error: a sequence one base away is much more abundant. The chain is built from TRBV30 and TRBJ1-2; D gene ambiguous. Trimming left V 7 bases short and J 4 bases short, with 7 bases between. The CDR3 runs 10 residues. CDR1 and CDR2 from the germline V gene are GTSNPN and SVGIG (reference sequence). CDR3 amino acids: CASGSYGYTF. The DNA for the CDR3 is TGTGCCTCAGGATCCTATGGCTACACCTTC. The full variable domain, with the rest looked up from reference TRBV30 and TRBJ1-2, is SQTIHQWPATLVQPVGSPLSLECTVEGTSNPNLYWYRQAAGRGLQLLFYSVGIGQISSEVPQNLSASRPQDRQFILSSKKLLLSDSGFYLCASGSYGYTFGSGTRLTVV.

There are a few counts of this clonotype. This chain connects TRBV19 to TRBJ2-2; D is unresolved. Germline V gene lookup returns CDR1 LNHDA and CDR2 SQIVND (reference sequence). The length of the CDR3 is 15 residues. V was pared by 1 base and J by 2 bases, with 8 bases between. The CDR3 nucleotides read TGTGCCAGTAGTATAGTCCCTCTTAACACCGGGGAGCTGTTTTTT. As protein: CASSIVPLNTGELFF.

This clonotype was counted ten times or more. The CDR3 is CASSPGDSENSPLHF. The CDR3 DNA sequence: TGCGCCAGCAGCCCAGGGGACAGCGAGAATTCACCCCTCCACTTT. V usage is TRBV5-1 and J usage is TRBJ1-6; 7 bases are a match to TRBD1. CDR1 and CDR2 (germline): SGHRS, YFSETQ. This CDR3 has 15 residues. The J segment lost 7 bases and the V segment lost 4 bases, leaving 8 bases of the junction unmatched. The full variable domain, with the rest looked up from reference TRBV5-1 and TRBJ1-6, is KAGVTQTPRYLIKTRGQQVTLSCSPISGHRSVSWYQQTPGQGLQFLFEYFSETQRNKGNFPGRFSGRQFSNSRSEMNVSTLELGDSALYLCASSPGDSENSPLHFGNGTRLTVT.

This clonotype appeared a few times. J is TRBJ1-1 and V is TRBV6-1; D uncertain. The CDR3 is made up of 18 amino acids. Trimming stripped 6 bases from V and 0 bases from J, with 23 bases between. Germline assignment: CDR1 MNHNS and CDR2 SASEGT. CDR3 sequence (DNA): TGTGCCAGCAGGGATCTCGTAGCCTTTGCCTCTTTGAACACTGAAGCTTTCTTT. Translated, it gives CASRDLVAFASLNTEAFF.

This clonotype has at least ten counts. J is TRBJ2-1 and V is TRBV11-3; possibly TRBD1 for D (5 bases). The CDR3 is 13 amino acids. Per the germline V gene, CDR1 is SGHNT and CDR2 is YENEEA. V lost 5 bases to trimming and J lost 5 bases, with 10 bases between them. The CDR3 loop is CASSMTENNEQFF. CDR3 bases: TGTGCCAGCAGCATGACAGAGAACAATGAGCAGTTCTTC.

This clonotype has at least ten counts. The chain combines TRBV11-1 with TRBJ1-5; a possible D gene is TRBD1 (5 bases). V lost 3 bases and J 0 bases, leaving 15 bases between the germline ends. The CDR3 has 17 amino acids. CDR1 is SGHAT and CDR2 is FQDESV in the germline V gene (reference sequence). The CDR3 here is CASSLQTGAYSNQPQHF. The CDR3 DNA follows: TGTGCCAGCAGCTTGCAAACAGGAGCCTATAGCAATCAGCCCCAGCATTTT.

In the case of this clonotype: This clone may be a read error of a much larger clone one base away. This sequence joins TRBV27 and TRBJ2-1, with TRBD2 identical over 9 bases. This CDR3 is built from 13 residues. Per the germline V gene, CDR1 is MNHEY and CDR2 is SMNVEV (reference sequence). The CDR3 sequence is CASSFSLAGEQIF. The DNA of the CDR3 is TGTGCCAGCAGTTTCTCACTAGCGGGTGAGCAGATCTTC.

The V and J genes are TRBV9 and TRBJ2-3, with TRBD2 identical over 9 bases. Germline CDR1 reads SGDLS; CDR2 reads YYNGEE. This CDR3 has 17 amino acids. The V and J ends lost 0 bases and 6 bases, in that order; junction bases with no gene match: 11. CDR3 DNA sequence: TGTGCCAGCAGCGTAGGCCTAGCGGGGCGAGTTATGGATACGCAGTATTTT. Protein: CASSVGLAGRVMDTQYF. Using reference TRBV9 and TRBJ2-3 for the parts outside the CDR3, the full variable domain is DSGVTQTPKHLITATGQRVTLRCSPRSGDLSVYWYQQSLDQGLQFLIQYYNGEERAKGNILERFSAQQFPDLHSELNLSSLELGDSALYFCASSVGLAGRVMDTQYFGPGTRLTVL.

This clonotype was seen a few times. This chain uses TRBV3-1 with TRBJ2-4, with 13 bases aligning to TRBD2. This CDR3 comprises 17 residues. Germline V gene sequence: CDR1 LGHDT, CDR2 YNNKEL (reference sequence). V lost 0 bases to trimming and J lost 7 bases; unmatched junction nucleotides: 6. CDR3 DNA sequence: TGTGCCAGCAGCCAAGATCCTAGGGGACTAGCGGGGAACATTCAGTACTTC. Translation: CASSQDPRGLAGNIQYF.

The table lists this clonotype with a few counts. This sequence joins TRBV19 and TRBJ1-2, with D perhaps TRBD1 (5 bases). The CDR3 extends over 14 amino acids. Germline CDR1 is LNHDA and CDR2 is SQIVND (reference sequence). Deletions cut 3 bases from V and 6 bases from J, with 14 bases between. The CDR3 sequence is CASSIYRTADGYTF. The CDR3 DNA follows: TGTGCCAGTAGTATCTACAGGACCGCGGATGGCTACACCTTC.

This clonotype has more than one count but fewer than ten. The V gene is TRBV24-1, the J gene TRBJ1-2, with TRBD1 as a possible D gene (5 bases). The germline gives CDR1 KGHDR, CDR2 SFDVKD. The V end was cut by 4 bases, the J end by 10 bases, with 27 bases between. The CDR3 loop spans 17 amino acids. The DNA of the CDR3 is TGTGCCACCAGTGAATCGCGCGGCAGGGAGGCCTATGCCCACTACACCTTC. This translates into CATSESRGREAYAHYTF.

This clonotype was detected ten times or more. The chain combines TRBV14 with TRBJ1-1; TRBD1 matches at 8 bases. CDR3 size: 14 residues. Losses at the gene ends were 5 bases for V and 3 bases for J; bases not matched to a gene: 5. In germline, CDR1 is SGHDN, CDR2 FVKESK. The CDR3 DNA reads TGTGCCAGCAGCATCCAGGGGGCTGACACTGAAGCTTTCTTT. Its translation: CASSIQGADTEAFF.

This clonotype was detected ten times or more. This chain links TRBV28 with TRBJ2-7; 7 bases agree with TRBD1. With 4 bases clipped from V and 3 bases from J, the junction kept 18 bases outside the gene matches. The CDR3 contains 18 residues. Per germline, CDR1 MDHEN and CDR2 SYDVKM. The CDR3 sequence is CASSSSRRGPNPFYEQYF. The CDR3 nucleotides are TGTGCCAGCAGTTCCTCGAGAAGGGGGCCCAATCCCTTCTACGAGCAGTACTTC.

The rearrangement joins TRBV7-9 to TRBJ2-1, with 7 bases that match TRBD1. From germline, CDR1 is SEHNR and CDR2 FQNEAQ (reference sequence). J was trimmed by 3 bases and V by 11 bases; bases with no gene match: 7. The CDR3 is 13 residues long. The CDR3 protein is CAGSTGFYNEQFF. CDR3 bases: TGTGCCGGATCGACAGGGTTCTACAATGAGCAGTTCTTC.

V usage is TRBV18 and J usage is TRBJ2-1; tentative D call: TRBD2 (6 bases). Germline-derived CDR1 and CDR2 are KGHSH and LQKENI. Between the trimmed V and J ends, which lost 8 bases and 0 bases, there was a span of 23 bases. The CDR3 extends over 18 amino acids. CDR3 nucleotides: TGTGCCAGCCTCCCGGGGGACTGGTCCTTTAGCTCCTACAATGAGCAGTTCTTC. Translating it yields CASLPGDWSFSSYNEQFF.

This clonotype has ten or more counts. The CDR3 DNA follows: TGTGCCAGCAGCTTAGATTCGGGGAACTATGGCTACACCTTC. Translated, it gives CASSLDSGNYGYTF. The rearrangement links TRBV11-3 to TRBJ1-2; D unresolved. CDR3 size: 14 residues. Germline V gene data show CDR1 as SGHNT and CDR2 as YENEEA. Trimming pared 0 bases from V and 2 bases from J, leaving 7 bases between.

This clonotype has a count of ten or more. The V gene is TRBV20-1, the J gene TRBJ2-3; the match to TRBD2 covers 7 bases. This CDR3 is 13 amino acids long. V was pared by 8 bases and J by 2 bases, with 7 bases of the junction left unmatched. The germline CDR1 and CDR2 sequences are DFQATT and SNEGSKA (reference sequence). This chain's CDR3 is CSPKSGVTDTQYF. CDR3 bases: TGCAGTCCTAAGAGCGGGGTCACAGATACGCAGTATTTT.